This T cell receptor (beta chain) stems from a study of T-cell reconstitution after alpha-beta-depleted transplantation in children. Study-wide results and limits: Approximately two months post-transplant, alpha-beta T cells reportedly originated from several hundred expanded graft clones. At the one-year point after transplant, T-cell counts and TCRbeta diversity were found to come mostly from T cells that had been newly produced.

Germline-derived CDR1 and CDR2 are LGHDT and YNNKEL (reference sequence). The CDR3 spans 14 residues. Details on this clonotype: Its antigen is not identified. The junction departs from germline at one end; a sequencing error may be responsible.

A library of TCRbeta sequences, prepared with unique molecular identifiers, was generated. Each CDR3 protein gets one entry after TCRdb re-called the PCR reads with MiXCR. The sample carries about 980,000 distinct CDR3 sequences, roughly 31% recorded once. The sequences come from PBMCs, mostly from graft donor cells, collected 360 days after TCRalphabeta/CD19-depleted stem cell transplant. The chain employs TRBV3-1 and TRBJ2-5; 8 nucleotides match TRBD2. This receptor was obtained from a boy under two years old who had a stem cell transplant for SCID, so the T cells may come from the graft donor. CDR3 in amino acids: CASSQRGGHENQYF. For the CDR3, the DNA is TGTGCCAGCAGCCAACGGGGGGGGCACGAGAACCAGTACTTC.